The T cell receptor beta chain under discussion was sequenced for a study of Graves' ophthalmopathy and Graves' hyperthyroidism. The authors amplified TCR beta CDR3 regions, and they did so from RNA transcripts for repertoire sequencing. Second-round multiplex PCR came after a first-round RT-PCR that employed HTBI primers. TCRdb itself ran the multiplex PCR reads through MiXCR, one entry per CDR3 protein. The data show some 400,000 distinct CDR3 sequences, about 18% seen once. Sequenced input: peripheral blood. The clonotype originates from a woman younger than 35 with Graves' ophthalmopathy.

The CDR3 DNA follows: TGTGCCAGCAGGGAACAGGGGGCATACTATGGCTACACCTTC. Amino acids: CASREQGAYYGYTF. This chain connects TRBV28 to TRBJ1-2, with TRBD1 matching over 9 bases. Losses at the gene ends were 6 bases for V and 3 bases for J; bases not matched to a gene: 5. The CDR3 is 14 amino acids. Germline CDR1 reads MDHEN; CDR2 reads SYDVKM.